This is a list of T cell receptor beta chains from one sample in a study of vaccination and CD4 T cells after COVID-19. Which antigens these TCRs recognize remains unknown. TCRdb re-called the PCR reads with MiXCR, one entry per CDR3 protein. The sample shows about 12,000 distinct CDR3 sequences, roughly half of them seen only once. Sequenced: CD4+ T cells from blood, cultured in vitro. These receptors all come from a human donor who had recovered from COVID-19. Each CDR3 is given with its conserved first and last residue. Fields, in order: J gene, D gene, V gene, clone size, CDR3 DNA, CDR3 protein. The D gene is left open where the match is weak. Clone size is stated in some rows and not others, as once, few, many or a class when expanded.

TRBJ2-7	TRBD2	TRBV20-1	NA	TGCAGTGCTAGAGAGCTAGCGGGAAACTCCTACGAGCAGTACTTC	CSARELAGNSYEQYF
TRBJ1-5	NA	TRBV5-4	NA	TGTGCCAGCAGCTTATATGGTCAGCCCCAGCATTTT	CASSLYGQPQHF
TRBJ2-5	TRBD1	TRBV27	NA	TGTGCCAGCAGTCTTTGGGACAGGCAAGAGACCCAGTACTTC	CASSLWDRQETQYF
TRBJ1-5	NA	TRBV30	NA	TGTGCCTGGAGTCGGGCTGCAGGGCGCAATCAGCCCCAGCATTTT	CAWSRAAGRNQPQHF
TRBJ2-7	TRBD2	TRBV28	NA	TGTGCCAGCAGTGCCCCAACGTCTGGACTAGTGAGGGAGCAGTACTTC	CASSAPTSGLVREQYF
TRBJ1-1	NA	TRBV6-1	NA	TGTGCCAGCAGCTTGGACACGAACACTGAAGCTTTCTTT	CASSLDTNTEAFF
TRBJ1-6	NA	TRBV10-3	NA	TGTGCCATCAGTGAGGCAGGGGAATCATCCCTCCACTTT	CAISEAGESSLHF
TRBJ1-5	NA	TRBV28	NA	TGTGCCAGCAGGGCGGGACAACACAATCAACCCCAGCATTTT	CASRAGQHNQPQHF
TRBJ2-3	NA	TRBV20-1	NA	TGCAGTGCTAGGTTTGGGGTAAGGACGGCGGATACGCAGTATTTT	CSARFGVRTADTQYF
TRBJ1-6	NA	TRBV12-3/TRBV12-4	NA	TGTGCCAGCAGCCTATACAGCGGGTTAAGGTCACCCCTCCACTTT	CASSLYSGLRSPLHF
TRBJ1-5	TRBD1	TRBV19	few	TGTGCCAGTAGTATTTCAGGGGGCTTAGGGCAGCCCCAGCATTTT	CASSISGGLGQPQHF
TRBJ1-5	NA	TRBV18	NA	TGTGCCAGCTCACCAGGGAGCCGAGTGGGCAATCAGCCCCAGCATTTT	CASSPGSRVGNQPQHF
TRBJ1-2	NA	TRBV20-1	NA	TGCAGTGCTAGCCTCAGGGGAATAAGAGGCTACACCTTC	CSASLRGIRGYTF
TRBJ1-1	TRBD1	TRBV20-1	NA	TGCAGTGCTCCCCGACAGGGGAGGCCAAAGAACACTGAAGCTTTCTTT	CSAPRQGRPKNTEAFF
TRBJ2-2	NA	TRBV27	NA	TGTGCCAGAATCCAGACTAACATCGGGGAGCTGTTTTTT	CARIQTNIGELFF
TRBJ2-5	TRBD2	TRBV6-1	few	TGTGCCAGCAGACGGACTAGCGGGAGGGCCTCCCGAGAGACCCAGTACTTC	CASRRTSGRASRETQYF